This TCR beta chain was profiled in a study of T cells in localized non-small cell lung cancer. General study points: Of the top 100 tumor clones, median 57 were in adjacent lung, about 26 among its top 100. Heterogeneity within the tumor remains possible, as just one region underwent sequencing. Higher T cell density in the blood was associated with longer overall survival, whereas higher adjacent-lung clonality associated with shorter survival. Clonality of T cells reached its maximum in uninvolved adjacent lung, surpassing tumor.

This clone was seen once. Its target is not known. Assay used: immunoSEQ multiplex PCR; TCRdb lists only in-frame clones, some missing. This table holds about 33,000 clones, about 90% found once. The CDR3 spans 14 residues. Germline V CDR1 and CDR2: MGHDK, SYGVNS. V was shortened by 3 bases and J by 3 bases, with 8 bases between the two germline ends. Sample: peripheral blood, taken before any cancer treatment. The sequence derives from a man aged 35 to 69 with stage I lung adenocarcinoma. V usage is TRBV25-1 and J usage is TRBJ1-4, with unresolved D. CDR3 sequence reads: CASSDRPANEKLFF. The CDR3, as DNA: TGTGCCAGCAGTGATAGACCCGCTAATGAAAAACTGTTTTTT.